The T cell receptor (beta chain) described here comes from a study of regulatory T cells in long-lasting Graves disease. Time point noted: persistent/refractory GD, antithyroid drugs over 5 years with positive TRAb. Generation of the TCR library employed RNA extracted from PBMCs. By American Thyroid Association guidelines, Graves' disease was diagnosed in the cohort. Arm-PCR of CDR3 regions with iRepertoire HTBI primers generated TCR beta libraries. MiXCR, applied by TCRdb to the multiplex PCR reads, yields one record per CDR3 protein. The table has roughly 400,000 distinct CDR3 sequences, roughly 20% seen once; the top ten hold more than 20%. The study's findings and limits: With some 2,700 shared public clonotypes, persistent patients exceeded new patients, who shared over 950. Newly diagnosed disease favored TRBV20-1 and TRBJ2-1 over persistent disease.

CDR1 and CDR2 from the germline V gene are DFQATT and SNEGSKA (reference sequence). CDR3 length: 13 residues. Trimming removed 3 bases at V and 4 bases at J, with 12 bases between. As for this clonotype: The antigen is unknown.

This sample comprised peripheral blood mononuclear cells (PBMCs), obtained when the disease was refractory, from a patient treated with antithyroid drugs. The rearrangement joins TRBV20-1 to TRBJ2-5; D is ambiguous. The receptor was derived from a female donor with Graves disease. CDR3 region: CSASVPPLETQYF. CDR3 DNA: TGCAGTGCTAGTGTCCCTCCCCTAGAGACCCAGTACTTC.